These 5 T cell receptor beta chains were all obtained from the same sample, sequenced in a study of T-cell memory formation after mild COVID-19. TCRdb reprocessed the 5' RACE reads via MiXCR and lists one record per CDR3 protein. The table has 150,000 to 200,000 distinct CDR3 sequences, roughly 28% seen once. The sample was PBMCs or a T cell subset sorted from them (not recorded which). Receptors originate from an adult woman who had mild COVID-19 (a few samples of this study predate the infection). Cell type and time point are not known.

This clonotype was counted between two and nine times. The chain is built from TRBV10-3 and TRBJ2-7; D is possibly TRBD1 (5 bases). The CDR3 has 12 residues. Trimming left V 10 bases short and J 6 bases short, with 16 bases between. Germline CDR1 and CDR2: ENHRY and SYGVKD. In DNA form, the CDR3 reads TGTGCCAGCAGGGTCCCCTACGGCGAGCAGTACTTC. It translates to CASRVPYGEQYF.

The rearrangement links TRBV21-1 to TRBJ1-4; no check of the table's D call, TRBD1, against the DNA was made. TRBV21-1 represents a pseudogene. The CDR3 has 15 amino acids. In nucleotides, the CDR3 is TGTGCCAGCAGCCCCCCGGACAGGGCTAATGAAAAACTGTTTTTT. This codes for CASSPPDRANEKLFF.

The sample holds a few counts of this clonotype. V is TRBV20-1 and J is TRBJ1-1; 9 nucleotides agree with TRBD1. This CDR3 comprises 15 residues. Germline V gene lookup returns CDR1 DFQATT and CDR2 SNEGSKA (reference sequence). V trimming: 5 bases; J trimming: 3 bases; junction bases outside the gene matches: 10. CDR3 DNA sequence: TGCAGTGCTTTTGATCGGGGACAGGGAGACACTGAAGCTTTCTTT. Encoded protein: CSAFDRGQGDTEAFF.

This clonotype was seen repeatedly, ten times or more. The chain joins TRBV19 to TRBJ2-1, with 14 bases that match TRBD2. With V trimmed by 3 bases and J by 5 bases, 9 bases remained unmatched. Per the germline V gene, CDR1 is LNHDA and CDR2 is SQIVND (reference sequence). This CDR3 has 18 residues. DNA for the CDR3: TGTGCCAGTAGTATCCGACCGGGACTAGCGGGAGTCAACAATGAGCAGTTCTTC. This translates into CASSIRPGLAGVNNEQFF.

The table lists this clonotype with a few counts. The chain has TRBV5-5 and TRBJ2-1, with 8 nucleotides matching TRBD2. Germline assignment: CDR1 SGHKS and CDR2 YYEKEE (reference sequence). The junction had 7 bases not matched to a gene; V was cut back by 5 bases and J by 0 bases. CDR3 length: 16 amino acids. In nucleotides, the CDR3 is TGTGCCAGCAGTACCGGGAGGGCCTTCTCCTACAATGAGCAGTTCTTC. It translates to CASSTGRAFSYNEQFF. The full variable domain, in which reference TRBV5-5 and TRBJ2-1 provide the parts outside the CDR3, is DAGVTQSPTHLIKTRGQQVTLRCSPISGHKSVSWYQQVLGQGPQFIFQYYEKEERGRGNFPDRFSARQFPNYSSELNVNALLLGDSALYLCASSTGRAFSYNEQFFGPGTRLTVL.